The rows below give T cell receptor beta chains drawn from one sample of a study of beta chain features in type 1 diabetes. Clones were sequenced by immunoSEQ multiplex PCR, and TCRdb holds only the in-frame ones, with some missing. The sample has a few hundred thousand clones; under 13% are singletons. Sample: naive CD4+ T cells from blood. The receptors originated from a man between 25 and 39 years old with type 1 diabetes. CDR3s include the opening cysteine and the closing phenylalanine or tryptophan. The order of the fields is D gene, clone size, V gene, J gene, CDR3 protein, CDR3 DNA. A D gene is named only where the DNA matches it firmly. Clone size is stated in some rows and not others, as once, few, many or a class when expanded.

TRBD1	NA	TRBV9	TRBJ2-3	CASSVGTGSTDTQYF	TGTGCCAGCAGTGTTGGGACAGGGAGCACAGATACGCAGTATTTT
NA	few	TRBV7-8	TRBJ2-1	CASSLGQKVFDNEQFF	TGTGCCAGCAGCTTAGGTCAGAAAGTTTTTGACAATGAGCAGTTCTTC
NA	NA	TRBV6-1	TRBJ1-1	CASSAEHYTEAFF	TGTGCCAGCAGTGCCGAGCACTACACTGAAGCTTTCTTT
NA	few	TRBV7-9	TRBJ1-5	CGGGCQPQHF	TGTGGCGGGGGGTGTCAGCCCCAGCATTTT
NA	few	TRBV28	TRBJ2-5	CASSFPGRGARATQYF	TGTGCCAGCAGTTTCCCCGGCCGCGGGGCCCGGGCGACCCAGTACTTC
NA	NA	TRBV5-1	TRBJ2-1	CASSLVFETVDGNEQFF	TGCGCCAGCAGCCTAGTTTTTGAGACAGTCGACGGTAATGAGCAGTTCTTC
TRBD1	few	TRBV19	TRBJ2-7	CASSISRGRSYEQYF	TGTGCCAGTAGTATCTCCAGGGGGCGATCCTACGAGCAGTACTTC
NA	few	TRBV18	TRBJ1-2	CASSPRGRNYGYTF	TGTGCCAGCTCACCACGGGGCAGAAACTATGGCTACACCTTC
NA	few	TRBV20-1	TRBJ2-1	CSVQFYNEQFF	TGCAGTGTACAGTTCTACAATGAGCAGTTCTTC
TRBD1	few	TRBV4-1	TRBJ1-2	CASSQGQGKGFYGYTF	TGCGCCAGCAGCCAAGGACAGGGGAAGGGGTTCTATGGCTACACCTTC
TRBD1	NA	TRBV5-1	TRBJ1-1	CASSLGDRAGNTEAFF	TGCGCCAGCAGCTTGGGGGACAGAGCGGGGAACACTGAAGCTTTCTTT
NA	NA	TRBV10-3	TRBJ1-1	CAISDYREMASTEAFF	TGTGCCATCAGTGATTACAGGGAGATGGCAAGCACTGAAGCTTTCTTT
NA	NA	TRBV7-8	TRBJ2-1	CASSPILGMHEQFF	TGTGCCAGCAGCCCCATTCTCGGGATGCATGAGCAGTTCTTC
NA	few	TRBV5-1	TRBJ2-4	CASSLESLRNIQYF	TGCGCCAGCAGCTTGGAAAGTCTGCGTAACATTCAGTACTTC
TRBD1	few	TRBV2	TRBJ1-5	CASSAGGNFQPQHF	TGTGCCAGCAGTGCAGGGGGTAACTTTCAGCCCCAGCATTTT